This is a list of T cell receptor beta chains from one sample in a study of cytomegalovirus exposure and HLA in healthy donors. Assay used: immunoSEQ multiplex PCR; TCRdb lists only in-frame clones, some missing. The data contain 95,000 to 150,000 clones, roughly 80% of them singletons. Source material: PBMCs. The receptors derive from a woman aged 40 to 50 in good health and CMV-seronegative. Each CDR3 is given without its conserved first and last residue. D genes are given only for firm matches. Size tells how often a clone was seen (once, few, many) or the class of an expanded clone, and some rows leave it out.

.,TRBJ2-4,TRBD2,TRBV19,ASRIGGLAGERSKNIQY
.,TRBJ2-1,TRBD2,TRBV4-2,ASSPGLAAYNEQF
.,TRBJ2-3,TRBD2,TRBV14,ASSLGLAATDTQY
.,TRBJ2-5,TRBD2,TRBV2,ASTRTSGRGGETQY
.,TRBJ2-7,TRBD1,TRBV5-5,ASSVGQGLYEQY
.,TRBJ2-7,TRBD2,TRBV11-3,ASTLRPIPAGTKDPEQY
.,TRBJ1-3,TRBD1,TRBV19,ASSITGVRRNTIY
.,TRBJ2-7,.,TRBV4-2,ASSQAQGPYEQY
.,TRBJ2-4,.,TRBV9,ASSTRPGRENIQY
.,TRBJ2-7,TRBD1,TRBV28,ASTESGTGSYEQY
few,TRBJ2-1,.,TRBV5-1,ASSLRQGYNEQF
.,TRBJ1-5,.,TRBV28,ASSLLGLGYSNQPQH
.,TRBJ1-1,.,TRBV4-1,ASSQVFGGRRNTEAF
.,TRBJ1-3,.,TRBV19,ARLDRPGNTIY
.,TRBJ1-5,TRBD1,TRBV2,ASSDRTGGSQPQH
.,TRBJ2-1,.,TRBV6-4,ASSEIVGDEQF
many,TRBJ2-7,.,TRBV7-9,ASRGFTEQY
.,TRBJ2-6,.,TRBV7-9,ASSFLAGANGLT
.,TRBJ1-1,.,TRBV11-2,ASSLVSAEAF
once,TRBJ1-2,.,TRBV4-2,ASSQGAGSNYGYT
.,TRBJ1-1,.,TRBV7-2,ASSSRTVTNTEAF
.,TRBJ2-1,TRBD2,TRBV5-4,ASSTGTSGEDEQF
.,TRBJ2-7,TRBD2,TRBV10-2,ASSADLGTSGVYEQY
.,TRBJ1-2,.,TRBV10-3,AIAIGTSNYGYT
.,TRBJ2-1,TRBD2,TRBV7-9,SSSPSLTSANEQF
once,TRBJ2-7,.,TRBV27,ASRTSSYEQY
.,TRBJ2-3,.,TRBV10-2,ASSPSTSTDTQY
.,TRBJ1-4,.,TRBV5-6,ASSLTGWNEKLF
.,TRBJ2-7,TRBD1,TRBV6-5,ASSYTRDRAYEQY
once,TRBJ2-2,.,TRBV6-5,ASSYGDLSYRELF
.,TRBJ2-2,.,TRBV5-8,ASSLVVGTGELF
once,TRBJ2-3,TRBD1,TRBV5-1,ASSLLQGAVDTQY
.,TRBJ2-1,TRBD2,TRBV11-2,ASRIRTSADNEQF
.,TRBJ1-1,.,TRBV5-4,ASSLVAGMNTEAF
.,TRBJ1-1,.,TRBV10-3,AISVAQGATVTEAF
few,TRBJ2-5,.,TRBV7-9,ASSLTGRGRGGEETQY
.,TRBJ1-1,.,TRBV6-5,ASRMDTANTEAF
once,TRBJ2-1,.,TRBV7-2,ASSLGGEQF
.,TRBJ2-5,.,TRBV25-1,ASSESGGKETQY
.,TRBJ2-5,TRBD2,TRBV2,ASSALGLAGVGETQY
.,TRBJ2-5,TRBD1,TRBV5-4,ASSSSGQGIETQY
.,TRBJ1-2,TRBD1,TRBV2,ASSGGQGSNYGYT
.,TRBJ1-5,.,TRBV28,ASKTTGNQPQH
.,TRBJ2-7,TRBD1,TRBV11-2,ASSRYRDSTYEQY
.,TRBJ2-5,TRBD2,TRBV9,ASSVEAIAGETQY
few,TRBJ2-1,.,TRBV9,ASSVEPDRFNEQF
.,TRBJ2-4,TRBD1,TRBV11-2,ASSPRAGGISKNIQY
.,TRBJ2-1,.,TRBV6-6,ASSYTRAEQF
.,TRBJ1-1,TRBD1,TRBV6-1,ASRGMDRANTEAF
few,TRBJ1-1,.,TRBV28,ASSHRRNEAF
once,TRBJ1-5,TRBD1,TRBV28,ASSIRGQGASRPQH
.,TRBJ2-2,TRBD2,TRBV7-8,ASTSSGSTGELF
.,TRBJ1-4,TRBD1,TRBV25-1,ASSDGRQGGEKLF
.,TRBJ2-4,.,TRBV6-1,ASSEVDDTGAGVQY